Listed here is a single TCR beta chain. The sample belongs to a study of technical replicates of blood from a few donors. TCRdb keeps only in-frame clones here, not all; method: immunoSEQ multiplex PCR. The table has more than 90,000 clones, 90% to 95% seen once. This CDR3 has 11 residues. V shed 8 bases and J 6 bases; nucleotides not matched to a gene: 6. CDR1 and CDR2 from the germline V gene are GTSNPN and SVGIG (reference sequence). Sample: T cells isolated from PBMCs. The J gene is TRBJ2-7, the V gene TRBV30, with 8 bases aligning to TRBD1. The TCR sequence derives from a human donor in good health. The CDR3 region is CARDDRGEQYF. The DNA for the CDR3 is TGTGCCCGGGATGACAGGGGCGAGCAGTACTTC.